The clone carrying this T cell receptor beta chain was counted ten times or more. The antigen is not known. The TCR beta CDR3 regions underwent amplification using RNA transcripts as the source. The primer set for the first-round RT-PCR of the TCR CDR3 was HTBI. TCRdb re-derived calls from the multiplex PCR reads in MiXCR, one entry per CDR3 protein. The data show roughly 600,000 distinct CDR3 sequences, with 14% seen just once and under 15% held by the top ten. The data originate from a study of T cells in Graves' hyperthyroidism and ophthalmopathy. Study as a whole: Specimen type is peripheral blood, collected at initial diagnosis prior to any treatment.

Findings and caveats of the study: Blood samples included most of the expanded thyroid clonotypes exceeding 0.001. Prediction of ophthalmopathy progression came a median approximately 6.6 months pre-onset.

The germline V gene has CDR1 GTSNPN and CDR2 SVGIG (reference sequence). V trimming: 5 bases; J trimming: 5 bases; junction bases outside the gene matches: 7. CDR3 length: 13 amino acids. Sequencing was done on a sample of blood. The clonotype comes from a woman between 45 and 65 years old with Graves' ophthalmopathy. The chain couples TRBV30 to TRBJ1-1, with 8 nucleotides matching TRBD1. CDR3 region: CAWGLNRGTEAFF. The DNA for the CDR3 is TGTGCCTGGGGTTTAAACAGGGGGACTGAAGCTTTCTTT. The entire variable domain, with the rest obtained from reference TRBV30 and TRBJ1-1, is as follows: SQTIHQWPATLVQPVGSPLSLECTVEGTSNPNLYWYRQAAGRGLQLLFYSVGIGQISSEVPQNLSASRPQDRQFILSSKKLLLSDSGFYLCAWGLNRGTEAFFGQGTRLTVV.